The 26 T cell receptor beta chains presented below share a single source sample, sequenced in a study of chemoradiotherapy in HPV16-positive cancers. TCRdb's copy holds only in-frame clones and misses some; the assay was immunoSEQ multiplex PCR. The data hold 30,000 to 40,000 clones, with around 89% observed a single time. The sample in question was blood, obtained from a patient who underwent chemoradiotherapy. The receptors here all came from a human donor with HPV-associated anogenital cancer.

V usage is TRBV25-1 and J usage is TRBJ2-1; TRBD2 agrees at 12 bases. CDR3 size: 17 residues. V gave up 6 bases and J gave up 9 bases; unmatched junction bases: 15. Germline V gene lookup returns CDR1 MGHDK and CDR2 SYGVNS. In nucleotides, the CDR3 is TGTGCCAGCAGCGAGTGGCTAGCGGGAGGGCGCGGCGCTGAGCAGTTCTTC. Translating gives CASSEWLAGGRGAEQFF.

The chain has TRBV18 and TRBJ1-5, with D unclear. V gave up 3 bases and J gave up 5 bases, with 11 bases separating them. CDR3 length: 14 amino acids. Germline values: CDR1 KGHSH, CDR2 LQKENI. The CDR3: CASSPRQSDQPQHF. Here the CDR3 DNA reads TGTGCCAGCTCACCCCGGCAGTCGGATCAGCCCCAGCATTTT.

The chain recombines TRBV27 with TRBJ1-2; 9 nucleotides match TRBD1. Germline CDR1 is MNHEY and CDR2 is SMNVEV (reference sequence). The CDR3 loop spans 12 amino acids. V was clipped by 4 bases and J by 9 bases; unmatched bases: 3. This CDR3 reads CASSYGQGSYTF. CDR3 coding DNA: TGTGCCAGCAGTTACGGACAGGGGAGCTACACCTTC.

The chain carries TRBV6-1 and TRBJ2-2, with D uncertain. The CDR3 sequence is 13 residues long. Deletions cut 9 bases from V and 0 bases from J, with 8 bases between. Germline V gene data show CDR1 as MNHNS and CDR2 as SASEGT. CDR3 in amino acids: CASLEPNTGELFF. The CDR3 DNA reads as TGTGCCAGTTTGGAACCGAACACCGGGGAGCTGTTTTTT.

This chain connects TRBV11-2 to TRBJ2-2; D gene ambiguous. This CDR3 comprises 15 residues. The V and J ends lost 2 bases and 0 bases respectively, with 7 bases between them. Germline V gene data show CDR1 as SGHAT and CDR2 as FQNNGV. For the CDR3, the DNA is TGTGCCAGCAGCTTAAGGCAGACGAACACCGGGGAGCTGTTTTTT. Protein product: CASSLRQTNTGELFF.

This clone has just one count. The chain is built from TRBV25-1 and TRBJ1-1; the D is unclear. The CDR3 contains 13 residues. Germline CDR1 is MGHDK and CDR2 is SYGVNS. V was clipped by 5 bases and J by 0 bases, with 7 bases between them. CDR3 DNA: TGTGCCAGCAGTCTCACCTTGAACACTGAAGCTTTCTTT. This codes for CASSLTLNTEAFF.

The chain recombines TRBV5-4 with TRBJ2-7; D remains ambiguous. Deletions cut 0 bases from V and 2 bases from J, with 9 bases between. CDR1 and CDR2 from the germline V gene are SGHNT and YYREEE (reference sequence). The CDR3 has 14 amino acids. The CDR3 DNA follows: TGTGCCAGCAGCTTGGGGCAGGTTGCCTACGAGCAGTACTTC. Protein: CASSLGQVAYEQYF.

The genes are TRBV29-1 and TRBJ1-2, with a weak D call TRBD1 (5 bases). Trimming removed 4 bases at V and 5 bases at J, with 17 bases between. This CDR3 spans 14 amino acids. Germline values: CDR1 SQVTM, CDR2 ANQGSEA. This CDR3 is CSVGSAPGGYGYTF. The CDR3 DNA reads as TGCAGCGTTGGGTCGGCCCCTGGGGGGTATGGCTACACCTTC. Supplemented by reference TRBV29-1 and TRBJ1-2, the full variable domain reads SAVISQKPSRDICQRGTSLTIQCQVDSQVTMMFWYRQQPGQSLTLIATANQGSEATYESGFVIDKFPISRPNLTFSTLTVSNMSPEDSSIYLCSVGSAPGGYGYTFGSGTRLTVV.

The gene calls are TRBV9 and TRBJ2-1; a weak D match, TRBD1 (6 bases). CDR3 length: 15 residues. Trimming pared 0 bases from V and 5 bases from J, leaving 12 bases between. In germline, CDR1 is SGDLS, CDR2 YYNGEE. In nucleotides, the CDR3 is TGTGCCAGCAGCGTAGTCGGACAGCCTAACAATGAGCAGTTCTTC. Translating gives CASSVVGQPNNEQFF.

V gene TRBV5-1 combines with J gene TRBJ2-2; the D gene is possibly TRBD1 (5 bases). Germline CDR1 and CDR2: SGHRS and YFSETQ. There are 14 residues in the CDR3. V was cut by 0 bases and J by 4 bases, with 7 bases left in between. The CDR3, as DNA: TGCGCCAGCAGCTTGGCCCAGGGCACCGGGGAGCTGTTTTTT. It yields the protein CASSLAQGTGELFF.

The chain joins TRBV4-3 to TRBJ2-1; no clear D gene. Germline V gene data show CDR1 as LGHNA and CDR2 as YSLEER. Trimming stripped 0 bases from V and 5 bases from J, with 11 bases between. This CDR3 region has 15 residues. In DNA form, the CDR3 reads TGCGCCAGCAGCCAAGAGAGGATCTCAAACAATGAGCAGTTCTTC. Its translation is CASSQERISNNEQFF.

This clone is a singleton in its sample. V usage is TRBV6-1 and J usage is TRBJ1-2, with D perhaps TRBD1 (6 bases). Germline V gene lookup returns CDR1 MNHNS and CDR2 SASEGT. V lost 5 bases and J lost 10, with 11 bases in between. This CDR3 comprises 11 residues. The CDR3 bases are TGTGCCAGCAGTTACGGGGGGCTCTACACCTTC. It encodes CASSYGGLYTF.

In nucleotides, the CDR3 is TGTGCCAGCAGCTCGTCGGGACAGCCCCAGCATTTT. It encodes CASSSSGQPQHF. This rearrangement joins TRBV11-2 to TRBJ1-5; D gene uncertain. CDR3 length: 12 amino acids. V was trimmed by 4 bases and J by 7 bases, leaving 8 bases between them. Germline V gives CDR1 SGHAT, CDR2 FQNNGV. The whole variable domain, filled in from reference TRBV11-2 and TRBJ1-5, reads EAGVAQSPRYKIIEKRQSVAFWCNPISGHATLYWYQQILGQGPKLLIQFQNNGVVDDSQLPKDRFSAERLKGVDSTLKIQPAKLEDSAVYLCASSSSGQPQHFGDGTRLSIL.

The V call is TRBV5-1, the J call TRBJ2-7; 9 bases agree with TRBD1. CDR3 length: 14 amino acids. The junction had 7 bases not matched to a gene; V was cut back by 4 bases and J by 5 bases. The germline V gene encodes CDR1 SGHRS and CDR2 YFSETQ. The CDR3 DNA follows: TGCGCCAGCAGCCGCGGGACAGGGAGCAACGAGCAGTACTTC. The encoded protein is CASSRGTGSNEQYF.

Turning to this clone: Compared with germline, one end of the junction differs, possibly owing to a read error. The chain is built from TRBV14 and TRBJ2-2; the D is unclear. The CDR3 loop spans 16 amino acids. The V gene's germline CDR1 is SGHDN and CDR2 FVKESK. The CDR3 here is CASSILSQTNAGELFF. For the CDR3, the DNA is TGTGCCAGCAGCATACTATCACAAACGAACGCCGGGGAGCTGTTTTTT. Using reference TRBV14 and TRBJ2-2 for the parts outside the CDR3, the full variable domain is EAGVTQFPSHSVIEKGQTVTLRCDPISGHDNLYWYRRVMGKEIKFLLHFVKESKQDESGMPNNRFLAERTGGTYSTLKVQPAELEDSGVYFCASSILSQTNAGELFFGEGSRLTVL.

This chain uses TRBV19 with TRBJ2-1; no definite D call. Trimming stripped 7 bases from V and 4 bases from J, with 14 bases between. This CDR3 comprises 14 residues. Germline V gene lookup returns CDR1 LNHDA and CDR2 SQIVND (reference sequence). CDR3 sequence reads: CASTRGSDYNEQFF. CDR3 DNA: TGTGCCAGTACCCGTGGGTCCGATTACAATGAGCAGTTCTTC.

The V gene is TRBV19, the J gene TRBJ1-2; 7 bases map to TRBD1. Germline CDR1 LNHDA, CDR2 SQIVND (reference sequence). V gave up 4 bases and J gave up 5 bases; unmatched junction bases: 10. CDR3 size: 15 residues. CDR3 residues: CASSTPGQMGYGYTF. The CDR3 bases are TGTGCCAGTAGTACACCGGGACAGATGGGATATGGCTACACCTTC.

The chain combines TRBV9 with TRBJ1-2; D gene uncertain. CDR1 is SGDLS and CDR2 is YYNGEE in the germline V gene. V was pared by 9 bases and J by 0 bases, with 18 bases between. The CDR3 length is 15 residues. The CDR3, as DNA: TGTGCCACCCAGAGCGCCAGCCTGACTAACTATGGCTACACCTTC. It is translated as CATQSASLTNYGYTF.

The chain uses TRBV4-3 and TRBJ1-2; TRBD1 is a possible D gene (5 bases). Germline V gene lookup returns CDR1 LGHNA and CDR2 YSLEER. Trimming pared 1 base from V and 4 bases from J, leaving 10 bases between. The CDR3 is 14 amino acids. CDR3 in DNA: TGCGCCAGCAGCCAAGTTGTGGACACCTATGGCTACACCTTC. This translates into CASSQVVDTYGYTF.

This CDR3 reads CASSPGGAYSGANVLTF. In DNA form, the CDR3 reads TGTGCCAGCAGCCCAGGGGGGGCATACTCTGGGGCCAACGTCCTGACTTTC. The J gene is TRBJ2-6, the V gene TRBV5-4; D may match TRBD1 or TRBD2 (7 bases each). V gave up 4 bases and J gave up 0 bases, with 14 bases separating them. Germline lookup yields CDR1 SGHNT and CDR2 YYREEE (reference sequence). This CDR3 has 17 residues.

Here the CDR3 reads CASSFSAADTQYF. Written as DNA, the CDR3 is TGTGCCAGCAGCTTTTCTGCGGCAGATACGCAGTATTTT. The chain combines TRBV5-6 with TRBJ2-3; D gene ambiguous. V lost 2 bases and J 4 bases, leaving 8 bases between the germline ends. The germline gives CDR1 SGHDT, CDR2 YYEEEE. The CDR3 extends over 13 amino acids.

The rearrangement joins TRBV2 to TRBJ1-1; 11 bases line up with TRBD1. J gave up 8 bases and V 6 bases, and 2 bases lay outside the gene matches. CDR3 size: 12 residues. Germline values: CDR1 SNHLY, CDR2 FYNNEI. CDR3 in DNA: TGTGCCAGCAGAGGACAGGGGGCCGAAGCTTTCTTT. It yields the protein CASRGQGAEAFF.

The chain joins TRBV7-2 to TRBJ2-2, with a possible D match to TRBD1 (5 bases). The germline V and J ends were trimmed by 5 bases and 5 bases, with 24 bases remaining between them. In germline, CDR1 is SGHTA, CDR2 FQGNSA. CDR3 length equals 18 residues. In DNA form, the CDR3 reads TGTGCCAGCAGCCCCCGATATACAGGCCCCCAAAGGACCGGGGAGCTGTTTTTT. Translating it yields CASSPRYTGPQRTGELFF.

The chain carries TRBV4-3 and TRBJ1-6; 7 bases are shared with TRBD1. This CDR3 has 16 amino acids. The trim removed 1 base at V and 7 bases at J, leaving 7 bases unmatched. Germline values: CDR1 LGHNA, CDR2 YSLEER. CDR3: CASSQGAGTANSPLHF. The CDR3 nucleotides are TGCGCCAGCAGCCAAGGGGCAGGGACAGCAAATTCACCCCTCCACTTT.

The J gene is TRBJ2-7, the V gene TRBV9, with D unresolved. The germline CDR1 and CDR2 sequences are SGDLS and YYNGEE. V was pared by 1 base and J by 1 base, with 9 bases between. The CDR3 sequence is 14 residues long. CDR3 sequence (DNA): TGTGCCAGCAGCGTATCTGTCGGATCCTACGAGCAGTACTTC. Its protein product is CASSVSVGSYEQYF.

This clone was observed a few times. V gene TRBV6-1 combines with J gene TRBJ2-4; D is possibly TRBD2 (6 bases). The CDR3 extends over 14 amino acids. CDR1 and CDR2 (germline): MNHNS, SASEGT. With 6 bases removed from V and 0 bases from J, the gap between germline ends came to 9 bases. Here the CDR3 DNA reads TGTGCCAGCAGGGAGGGACCAGCCAAAAACATTCAGTACTTC. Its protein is CASREGPAKNIQYF.